These 28 T cell receptor beta chains came from one sample sequenced in a study of cytomegalovirus exposure and HLA in healthy donors. With 60 Vbeta and 13 Jbeta primers, the PCR was carried out. Assay: immunoSEQ multiplex PCR; the TCRdb copy retains only in-frame clones and omits some. Here the sample spans 170,000 or so clones, 80% being singletons. The sample taken for sequencing was PBMCs. Every receptor here comes from a man aged 25-45 years in good health and CMV-seropositive.

The CDR3 region has the DNA TGTGCCAGCAGTCCTTATGGGACTAGCGTCAATGAGCAGTTCTTC. Residues: CASSPYGTSVNEQFF. The chain recombines TRBV27 with TRBJ2-1; 10 nucleotides line up with TRBD2. Unmatched junction bases numbered 7, after V lost 5 bases and J lost 6 bases. The CDR3 is 15 residues long. Per the germline V gene, CDR1 is MNHEY and CDR2 is SMNVEV (reference sequence).

The chain combines TRBV7-3 with TRBJ1-1; D is possibly TRBD1 (5 bases). The CDR3 sequence is 13 residues long. CDR1 and CDR2 from the germline V gene are SGHTA and FQGTGA. Trimming took 7 bases from V and 1 from J, leaving 10 bases between them. The CDR3 loop reads CASNPGENTEAFF. The CDR3 coding sequence is TGTGCCAGCAACCCGGGGGAGAACACTGAAGCTTTCTTT.

This clone was counted between two and nine times. A read error may produce the germline difference seen at one junction end. The chain couples TRBV7-9 to TRBJ2-1; 10 bases are shared with TRBD1. Germline V CDR1 and CDR2: SEHNR, FQNEAQ (reference sequence). CDR3 length: 10 residues. This CDR3 is CSSRDRGQFF. CDR3 DNA: TGTTCCAGCCGGGACAGGGGGCAGTTCTTC.

The chain recombines TRBV27 with TRBJ2-3, with 10 bases that match TRBD2. V gave up 4 bases and J gave up 4 bases; unmatched junction bases: 5. Per germline, CDR1 MNHEY and CDR2 SMNVEV (reference sequence). The CDR3 contains 15 residues. CDR3 sequence reads: CASSSRAGGSDTQYF. Written as DNA, the CDR3 is TGTGCCAGCAGTTCGAGAGCGGGAGGGTCAGATACGCAGTATTTT.

About this clone itself: The junction differs from germline at one of its ends, possibly a read error. The genes are TRBV5-1 and TRBJ2-1; D call uncertain. CDR1 and CDR2 from the germline V gene are SGHRS and YFSETQ. The CDR3 has 12 residues. As DNA, the CDR3 is TGCGCCAACAGCTTGTACTCCCATGAGCAGTTCTTC. This translates into CANSLYSHEQFF.

A few counts support this clone. V and J are TRBV5-1 and TRBJ2-1; D is undetermined. Germline V CDR1 and CDR2: SGHRS, YFSETQ. V lost 2 bases to trimming and J lost 2 bases, with 5 bases between them. The CDR3 has 13 amino acids. As DNA, the CDR3 is TGCGCCAGCAGCTTAACAGCCTACAATGAGCAGTTCTTC. Translated: CASSLTAYNEQFF.

The rearrangement links TRBV6-1 to TRBJ2-1; tentatively, D is TRBD1 (6 bases). This CDR3 contains 15 residues. Germline values: CDR1 MNHNS, CDR2 SASEGT. V gave up 6 bases and J gave up 0 bases, with 12 bases separating them. The CDR3 reads CASSKDRSSYNEQFF. The CDR3 bases are TGTGCCAGCAGCAAAGACAGGAGCTCCTACAATGAGCAGTTCTTC.

This clone appeared a single time. The chain uses TRBV11-3 and TRBJ2-3, with 7 bases that match TRBD1. The length of the CDR3 is 14 residues. The junction had 10 bases not matched to a gene; V was cut back by 5 bases and J by 8 bases. Germline V gene data show CDR1 as SGHNT and CDR2 as YENEEA. The CDR3 coding sequence is TGTGCCAGCAGCCCCGGGACAGCAGGGGTTACGCAGTATTTT. Translated: CASSPGTAGVTQYF. The full variable domain, its missing parts supplied by reference TRBV11-3 and TRBJ2-3, is EAGVVQSPRYKIIEKKQPVAFWCNPISGHNTLYWYLQNLGQGPELLIRYENEEAVDDSQLPKDRFSAERLKGVDSTLKIQPAELGDSAVYLCASSPGTAGVTQYFGPGTRLTVL.

This clone was found once. The chain links TRBV5-1 to TRBJ2-5; 7 positions agree with TRBD2. V was clipped by 6 bases and J by 1 base; unmatched bases: 9. The CDR3 has 15 amino acids. In germline, CDR1 is SGHRS, CDR2 YFSETQ. The CDR3 here is CASKDGRTSQETQYF. CDR3 DNA: TGCGCCAGCAAAGACGGGAGGACTAGCCAAGAGACCCAGTACTTC.

The rearrangement uses TRBV7-9 and TRBJ1-4; 7 bases match TRBD1. V gave up 10 bases and J gave up 6 bases; unmatched junction bases: 8. Germline CDR1 is SEHNR and CDR2 is FQNEAQ (reference sequence). The CDR3 spans 13 residues. The CDR3 DNA sequence: TGTGCCACCCCAGGGACAGAAGATGAAAAACTGTTTTTT. Translated, it gives CATPGTEDEKLFF.

V usage is TRBV5-1 and J usage is TRBJ2-7; 8 positions match TRBD2. The CDR3 has 14 residues. V was clipped by 4 bases and J by 3 bases; unmatched bases: 6. CDR1 is SGHRS and CDR2 is YFSETQ in the germline V gene. This CDR3 reads CASSVTSGGYEQYF. The CDR3 DNA reads as TGCGCCAGCAGCGTAACTAGCGGAGGCTACGAGCAGTACTTC. The whole variable domain, filled in from reference TRBV5-1 and TRBJ2-7, reads KAGVTQTPRYLIKTRGQQVTLSCSPISGHRSVSWYQQTPGQGLQFLFEYFSETQRNKGNFPGRFSGRQFSNSRSEMNVSTLELGDSALYLCASSVTSGGYEQYFGPGTRLTVT.

The chain is built from TRBV6-1 and TRBJ2-3, with 7 bases fitting TRBD1. V dropped 6 bases and J dropped 0; count of bases not matched to a gene: 6. The CDR3 extends over 15 amino acids. CDR1 is MNHNS, CDR2 SASEGT, per germline. The CDR3 reads CASRDTGASTDTQYF. The CDR3 nucleotides are TGTGCCAGCAGAGATACAGGGGCTAGCACAGATACGCAGTATTTT.

The V call is TRBV11-2, the J call TRBJ2-7, with D perhaps matching TRBD1 (5 bases). Per the germline V gene, CDR1 is SGHAT and CDR2 is FQNNGV. Trimming removed 2 bases at V and 6 bases at J, with 14 bases between. The CDR3 is 14 residues long. CDR3: CASSLTQGSSEQYF. As DNA, the CDR3 is TGTGCCAGCAGCTTAACGCAGGGATCGAGCGAGCAGTACTTC. Full variable domain (missing parts from reference TRBV11-2 and TRBJ2-7): EAGVAQSPRYKIIEKRQSVAFWCNPISGHATLYWYQQILGQGPKLLIQFQNNGVVDDSQLPKDRFSAERLKGVDSTLKIQPAKLEDSAVYLCASSLTQGSSEQYFGPGTRLTVT.

The chain has TRBV27 and TRBJ2-1; 10 positions match TRBD2. Per the germline V gene, CDR1 is MNHEY and CDR2 is SMNVEV (reference sequence). This CDR3 has 21 amino acids. The junction had 18 bases not matched to a gene; V was cut back by 2 bases and J by 2 bases. In nucleotides, the CDR3 is TGTGCCAGCAGTTTACCTCCCTTAGGAGCGGGAGGGCCTAGGGCCTACAATGAGCAGTTCTTC. It codes for CASSLPPLGAGGPRAYNEQFF.

The rearrangement joins TRBV7-2 to TRBJ1-2; possibly TRBD1 for D (5 bases). V lost 5 bases and J 2 bases, leaving 12 bases between the germline ends. CDR1 is SGHTA, CDR2 FQGNSA, per germline. This CDR3 contains 14 residues. CDR3 DNA sequence: TGTGCCAGCAGCACCCCCTCAGGGAACTATGGCTACACCTTC. It yields the protein CASSTPSGNYGYTF.

The chain joins TRBV10-3 to TRBJ2-3; a weak D match, TRBD2 (6 bases). Per germline, CDR1 ENHRY and CDR2 SYGVKD. There are 14 residues in the CDR3. V lost 10 bases, J lost 5 bases, and 19 bases lay in between. This CDR3 reads CATGFLTSGDTQYF. The CDR3 DNA reads TGTGCCACCGGTTTCTTGACTAGTGGAGATACGCAGTATTTT.

This sequence joins TRBV11-3 and TRBJ2-5, with 7 bases identical to TRBD2. Trimming cost V 5 bases and J 1 base; bases outside gene matches: 19. Germline CDR1 SGHNT, CDR2 YENEEA. The CDR3 is 19 amino acids. The CDR3 protein is CASSPTPRIQRGLQETQYF. CDR3 sequence (DNA): TGTGCCAGCAGCCCAACCCCACGCATTCAGCGGGGACTCCAAGAGACCCAGTACTTC. Complete variable domain (other parts from reference TRBV11-3 and TRBJ2-5): EAGVVQSPRYKIIEKKQPVAFWCNPISGHNTLYWYLQNLGQGPELLIRYENEEAVDDSQLPKDRFSAERLKGVDSTLKIQPAELGDSAVYLCASSPTPRIQRGLQETQYFGPGTRLLVL.

V is TRBV30 and J is TRBJ2-1; 14 bases are a match to TRBD2. The CDR3 is 14 amino acids. With V trimmed by 5 bases and J by 9 bases, 6 bases remained unmatched. From germline, CDR1 is GTSNPN and CDR2 SVGIG (reference sequence). The CDR3 sequence is CAWGLAGGFGEQFF. DNA for the CDR3: TGTGCCTGGGGACTAGCGGGAGGTTTCGGTGAGCAGTTCTTC.

The chain links TRBV7-9 to TRBJ2-3, with 7 bases identical to TRBD1. The CDR3 has 15 amino acids. Per germline, CDR1 SEHNR and CDR2 FQNEAQ (reference sequence). V lost 2 bases to trimming and J lost 0 bases; unmatched junction nucleotides: 2. Here the CDR3 reads CASSLQGVSTDTQYF. In DNA, the CDR3 is TGTGCCAGCAGCTTACAGGGGGTGAGCACAGATACGCAGTATTTT.

This chain joins TRBV6-5 and TRBJ1-1, with 7 nucleotides matching TRBD1. The CDR3 consists of 14 residues. CDR1 is MNHEY, CDR2 SVGAGI, per germline. Germline trimming cut 5 bases from V and 1 base from J; bases unmatched to any gene: 4. The CDR3 DNA sequence: TGTGCCAGCAGTCCTAGGACAGGGAACACTGAAGCTTTCTTT. Its protein product is CASSPRTGNTEAFF.

This clone was observed once. The chain recombines TRBV7-9 with TRBJ2-3, with TRBD2 matching over 9 bases. The CDR3 length is 14 residues. J was trimmed by 11 bases and V by 1 base; bases with no gene match: 7. Germline assignment: CDR1 SEHNR and CDR2 FQNEAQ (reference sequence). The CDR3 nucleotides are TGTGCCAGCAGCTTAGTAAGCGGGAGGTATGAGCAGTATTTT. It encodes CASSLVSGRYEQYF. Full variable domain (outside the CDR3, taken from reference TRBV7-9 and TRBJ2-3): DTGVSQNPRHKITKRGQNVTFRCDPISEHNRLYWYRQTLGQGPEFLTYFQNEAQLEKSRLLSDRFSAERPKGSFSTLEIQRTEQGDSAMYLCASSLVSGRYEQYFGPGTRLTVL.

This chain uses TRBV5-4 with TRBJ2-1; TRBD2 agrees at 8 bases. The CDR3 spans 15 residues. Germline assignment: CDR1 SGHNT and CDR2 YYREEE (reference sequence). With 4 bases clipped from V and 2 bases from J, the junction kept 5 bases outside the gene matches. The chain's CDR3 is CASSPPGGTYNEQFF. The CDR3 region has the DNA TGTGCCAGCAGCCCGCCGGGGGGGACCTACAATGAGCAGTTCTTC.

This rearrangement joins TRBV9 to TRBJ2-3; 13 bases are a match to TRBD2. J was trimmed by 2 bases and V by 4 bases; bases with no gene match: 16. In germline, CDR1 is SGDLS, CDR2 YYNGEE. The CDR3 sequence is 20 residues long. The CDR3 DNA reads as TGTGCCAGCAGCTTTGGCGCCGGGACTAGCGGGGCCGAGTTCACAGATACGCAGTATTTT. Protein: CASSFGAGTSGAEFTDTQYF.

The V call is TRBV7-2, the J call TRBJ2-3; 10 bases align to TRBD2. CDR1 and CDR2 (germline): SGHTA, FQGNSA. V lost 5 bases to trimming and J lost 2 bases; unmatched junction nucleotides: 4. The CDR3 covers 15 residues. As DNA, the CDR3 is TGTGCCAGCAGCCTGAGCGGGGGGGACACAGATACGCAGTATTTT. Protein product: CASSLSGGDTDTQYF.

The chain links TRBV14 to TRBJ2-1, with no clear D. The V and J ends lost 3 bases and 2 bases respectively, with 11 bases between them. CDR1 is SGHDN and CDR2 is FVKESK in the germline V gene. The CDR3 sequence is 15 residues long. The CDR3 DNA sequence: TGTGCCAGCAGCCAGCTGAGACTCCCCTACAATGAGCAGTTCTTC. This translates into CASSQLRLPYNEQFF.

V is TRBV27 and J is TRBJ2-2; unclear D gene. The V and J ends lost 3 bases and 5 bases respectively, with 13 bases between them. This CDR3 has 15 residues. Germline CDR1 is MNHEY and CDR2 is SMNVEV (reference sequence). CDR3 residues: CASSFASSLTGELFF. The CDR3 DNA is TGTGCCAGCAGTTTCGCTAGTAGTTTAACCGGGGAGCTGTTTTTT.

This chain joins TRBV7-8 and TRBJ1-1; D is uncertain. The V and J ends lost 2 bases and 2 bases respectively, with 21 bases between them. The germline gives CDR1 SGHVS, CDR2 FQNEAQ. The CDR3 consists of 18 residues. DNA for the CDR3: TGTGCCAGCAGCTTACCTCTTATTTCTGAGAAACTCAACACTGAAGCTTTCTTT. It yields the protein CASSLPLISEKLNTEAFF.

The chain links TRBV18 to TRBJ1-2, with D perhaps matching TRBD1 (6 bases). The CDR3 totals 14 residues. Germline-derived CDR1 and CDR2 are KGHSH and LQKENI. The ends were cut back, 3 bases at V and 1 base at J, with 9 bases in the middle. The DNA for the CDR3 is TGTGCCAGCTCACCCGGGACAAATAACTATGGCTACACCTTC. Its translation is CASSPGTNNYGYTF.